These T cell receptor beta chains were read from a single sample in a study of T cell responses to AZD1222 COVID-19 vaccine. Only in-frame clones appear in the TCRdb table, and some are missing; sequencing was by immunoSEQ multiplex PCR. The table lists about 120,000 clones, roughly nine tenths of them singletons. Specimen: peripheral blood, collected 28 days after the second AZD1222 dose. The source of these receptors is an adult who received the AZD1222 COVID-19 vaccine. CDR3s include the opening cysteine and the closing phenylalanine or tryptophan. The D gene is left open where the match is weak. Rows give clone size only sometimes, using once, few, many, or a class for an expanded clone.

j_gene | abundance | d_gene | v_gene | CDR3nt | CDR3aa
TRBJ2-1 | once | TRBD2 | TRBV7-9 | TGTGCCAGCAGCTTAGCGGGGGGGAACAATGAGCAGTTCTTC | CASSLAGGNNEQFF
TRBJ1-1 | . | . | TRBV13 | TGTGCCAGCAGCTCTCCCGCGAACACTGAAGCTTTCTTT | CASSSPANTEAFF
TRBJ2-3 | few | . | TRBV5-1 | TGCGCCAGCAGCATGGACGGGCGTACTGATACGCAGTATTTT | CASSMDGRTDTQYF
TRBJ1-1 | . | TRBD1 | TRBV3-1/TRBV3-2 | TGTGCCAGCAGCCAAGGGGGACAGTTGAACACTGAAGCTTTCTTT | CASSQGGQLNTEAFF
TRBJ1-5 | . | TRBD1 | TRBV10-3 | TGTGCCATCTCTGGACAGGGGGCGAATCAGCCCCAGCATTTT | CAISGQGANQPQHF
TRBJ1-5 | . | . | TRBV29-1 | TGCAGCGTTGACCCCACTAAAGGCAGCAATCAGCCCCAGCATTTT | CSVDPTKGSNQPQHF
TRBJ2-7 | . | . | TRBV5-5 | TGTGCCAGCAGTCCCCTGGTTGGGTTCTCCTACGAGCAGTACTTC | CASSPLVGFSYEQYF
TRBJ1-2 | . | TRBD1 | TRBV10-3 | TGTGCCATCAGTAAGGACAGGGAGGGCTACACCTTC | CAISKDREGYTF
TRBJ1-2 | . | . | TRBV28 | TGTGCCAGCAGTTCCCCAGTGTCATTAAGGAACTATGGCTACACCTTC | CASSSPVSLRNYGYTF
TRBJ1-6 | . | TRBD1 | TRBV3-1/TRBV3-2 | TGTGCCAGCAGCCAAACAGGGGGTTTCGGTTCACCCCTCCACTTT | CASSQTGGFGSPLHF
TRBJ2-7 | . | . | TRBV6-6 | TGTGCCAGCAGTTACTCGCAAGATAACTACGAGCAGTACTTC | CASSYSQDNYEQYF
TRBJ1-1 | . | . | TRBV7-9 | TGTGCCAGCAGCTTATCCCCGAGGTACACTGAAGCTTTCTTT | CASSLSPRYTEAFF
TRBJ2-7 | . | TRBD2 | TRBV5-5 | TGTGCCAGCAGCTTCGTCTCTGCGGGGGTAGCCGAGCAGTACTTC | CASSFVSAGVAEQYF
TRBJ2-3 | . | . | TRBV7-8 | TGTGCCAGCAAGTTAGGGGGGGGCACCACAGATACGCAGTATTTT | CASKLGGGTTDTQYF
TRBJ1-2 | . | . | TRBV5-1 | TGCGCCAGCAGCTTGGCTCAGGGTCCCGGTTTCTACACCTTC | CASSLAQGPGFYTF
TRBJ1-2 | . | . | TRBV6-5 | TGTGCCAGCGGGACATCTTATGGCTACACCTTC | CASGTSYGYTF
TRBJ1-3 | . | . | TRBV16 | TGTGCCAGCAGCCAAGCCGGGGAGAAGCGGGCTGGAAACACCATATATTTT | CASSQAGEKRAGNTIYF
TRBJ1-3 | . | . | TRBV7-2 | TGTGCCAGCAGCTTAGGGATAGGCGCCGGAAACACCATATATTTT | CASSLGIGAGNTIYF
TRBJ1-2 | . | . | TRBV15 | TGTGCCACCAGCGGAGCAGGGACCGCGGTGGGTGATGGCTACACCTTC | CATSGAGTAVGDGYTF
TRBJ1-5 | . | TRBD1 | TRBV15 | TGTGCCACCAGCAGGACAGGGGTGCAGCCCCAGCATTTT | CATSRTGVQPQHF
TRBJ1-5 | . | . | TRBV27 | TGTGCCAGCAGAGGGAAAGGACGGACAAATCAGCCCCAGCATTTT | CASRGKGRTNQPQHF
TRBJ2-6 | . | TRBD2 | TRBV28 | TGTGCCAGCAGAACGGGGGGATCCCACTCTGGGGCCAACGTCCTGACTTTC | CASRTGGSHSGANVLTF
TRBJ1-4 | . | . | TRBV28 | TGTGCCAGCAGCCCCCCGGGGGTCGGATATGAAAAACTGTTTTTT | CASSPPGVGYEKLFF
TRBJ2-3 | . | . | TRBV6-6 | TGTGCCAGCAGATACAGCCTAAATACAGATACGCAGTATTTT | CASRYSLNTDTQYF
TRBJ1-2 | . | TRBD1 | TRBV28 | TGTGCCAGCACCGGACAGGCAAGAAACTATGGCTACACCTTC | CASTGQARNYGYTF
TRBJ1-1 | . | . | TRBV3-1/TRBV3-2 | TGTGCCAGCAGCCGACAGACCTTGAACACTGAAGCTTTCTTT | CASSRQTLNTEAFF
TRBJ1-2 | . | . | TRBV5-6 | TGTGCCAGCAGGCGAGTGGGGCAGAACTATGGCTACACCTTC | CASRRVGQNYGYTF
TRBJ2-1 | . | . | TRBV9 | TGTGCCAGCAGCGTAGGGGACGGGGATGAGCAGTTCTTC | CASSVGDGDEQFF
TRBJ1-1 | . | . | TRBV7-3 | TGTGCCAGCAGCCTTGACAGGAACACTGAAGCTTTCTTT | CASSLDRNTEAFF
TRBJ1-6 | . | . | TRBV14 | TGTGCCAGCAGCCAGGGGGCAAGGTCACCCCTCCACTTT | CASSQGARSPLHF
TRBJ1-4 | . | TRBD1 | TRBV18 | TGTGCCAGCTCACCGTTCGGGACAGGAGGGGTAAATGAAAAACTGTTTTTT | CASSPFGTGGVNEKLFF
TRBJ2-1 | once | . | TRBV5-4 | TGTGCCAGCAGCGCGGACAGCTACTCCTACAATGAGCAGTTCTTC | CASSADSYSYNEQFF
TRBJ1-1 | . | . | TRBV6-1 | TGTGCCAGCAGTGAGAACTTGGTCAGCAGGGTAAGGAACACTGAAGCTTTCTTT | CASSENLVSRVRNTEAFF
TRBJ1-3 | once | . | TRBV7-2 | TGTGCCAGCAGCTTAGAATTAGGGTTCGGAAACACCATATATTTT | CASSLELGFGNTIYF
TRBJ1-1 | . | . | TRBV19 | TGTGCCAGTAGTATCGGGCAGAACACTGAAGCTTTCTTT | CASSIGQNTEAFF
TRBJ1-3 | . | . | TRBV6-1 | TGTGCCAGCAGTGGAAACAGGGTCATCTCTGGAAACACCATATATTTT | CASSGNRVISGNTIYF
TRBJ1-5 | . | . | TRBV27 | TGTGCCAGCAGTTTAATGGCAGACAATCAGCCCCAGCATTTT | CASSLMADNQPQHF
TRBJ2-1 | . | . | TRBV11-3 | TGTGCCAGCAGCCCGAGGGGGGGTGAGCAGTTCTTC | CASSPRGGEQFF
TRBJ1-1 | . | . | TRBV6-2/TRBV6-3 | TGTGCCAGCAGTGACCCCGGGGCTGAAGCTTTCTTT | CASSDPGAEAFF
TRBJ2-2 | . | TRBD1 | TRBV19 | TGTGCCAGTAGTGAACGGACAGGGAACACCGGGGAGCTGTTTTTT | CASSERTGNTGELFF
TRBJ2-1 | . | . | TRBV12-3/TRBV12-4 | TGTGCCAGCAGTTTTGGGTTTATAGGTGAGCAGTTCTTC | CASSFGFIGEQFF
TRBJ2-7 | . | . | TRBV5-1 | TGCGCCAGCAGTTACGAAAACGCGAGGGCAAGCGAGCAGTACTTC | CASSYENARASEQYF
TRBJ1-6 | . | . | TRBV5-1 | TGCGCCAGCAGCCCAATCTGGACAGCTACAAATTCACCCCTCCACTTT | CASSPIWTATNSPLHF
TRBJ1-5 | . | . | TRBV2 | TGTGCCAGCAGTGGGGGGCAGCTTGAAAATCAGCCCCAGCATTTT | CASSGGQLENQPQHF
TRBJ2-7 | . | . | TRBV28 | TGTGCCAGCCTTGGCGGGAAGGCACCCCAGTACTTC | CASLGGKAPQYF
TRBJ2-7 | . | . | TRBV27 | TGTGCCAGCAGTTTATGGGGTCCCTACGAGCAGTACTTC | CASSLWGPYEQYF
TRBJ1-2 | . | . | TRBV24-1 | TGTGCCACCAGTGACCCCCTCACCCGAGCCTACACCTTC | CATSDPLTRAYTF
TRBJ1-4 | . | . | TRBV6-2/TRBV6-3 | TGTGCCAGCAGCCAAGGAAGTATTAATGAAAAACTGTTTTTT | CASSQGSINEKLFF
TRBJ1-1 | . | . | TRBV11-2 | TGTGCCAGCAGCTCTTCTTCGGGGGGCACTGAAGCTTTCTTT | CASSSSSGGTEAFF
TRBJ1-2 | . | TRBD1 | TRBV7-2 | TGTGCCAGCAGCTTTCGACAGGGGAGTGGCTACACCTTC | CASSFRQGSGYTF
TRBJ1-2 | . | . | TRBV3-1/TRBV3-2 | TGTGCCAGCAGCCAAGGGGGGGTAGTAGGTTACTATGGCTACACCTTC | CASSQGGVVGYYGYTF